This TCR beta chain derives from a study of cytomegalovirus exposure and HLA in healthy donors. Whole-study findings and limits: When analyzed later, a missense DCLRE1C variant was found to be linked to TCR beta V- and J-gene trimming.

On this clone: Its specificity is not known.

CDR1 and CDR2 from the germline V gene are MDHEN and SYDVKM. This CDR3 is 17 amino acids long. The V gene end was trimmed by 6 bases and the J gene end by 3 bases; junction bases not matched to a gene: 10. Nominally healthy donors were sampled, though unrecorded immune exposures were likely. The PCR ran on 60 Vbeta and 13 Jbeta primers. Generated by immunoSEQ multiplex PCR, the TCRdb table keeps only in-frame clones and is missing some. This sample has over 150,000 clones, with approximately 80% found just once. The gene calls are TRBV28 and TRBJ2-3; 12 nucleotides align to TRBD2. What was sequenced was PBMCs. This TCR was recovered from a young man in good health and CMV-seronegative. Here the CDR3 reads CASRPSGGVGTTDTQYF. In DNA, the CDR3 is TGTGCCAGCAGACCTAGCGGGGGGGTTGGAACTACAGATACGCAGTATTTT.